This T cell receptor (beta chain) comes out of a study of blood T cell repertoires in COVID-19. About the research overall: T cells, B-cell-depleted T cells, or PBMCs supplied cDNA or gDNA.

Using immunoSEQ multiplex PCR, the repertoire was profiled, and TCRdb retains in-frame clones only, with some absent. The sample records about 220,000 clones, 82% being singletons. The TCR was taken from a woman aged 60-70 years who had recovered from COVID-19. The sample comprised PBMCs or T cells enriched from blood (not recorded which).

DNA of the CDR3: TGTGCCAGCAGCCCCGTCGGGGTTCACACAGATACGCAGTATTTT. It specifies CASSPVGVHTDTQYF. The gene calls are TRBV7-2 and TRBJ2-3; tentative D call: TRBD2 (5 bases). This CDR3 spans 15 amino acids. Deletions cut 5 bases from V and 2 bases from J, with 14 bases between. The germline gives CDR1 SGHTA, CDR2 FQGNSA.